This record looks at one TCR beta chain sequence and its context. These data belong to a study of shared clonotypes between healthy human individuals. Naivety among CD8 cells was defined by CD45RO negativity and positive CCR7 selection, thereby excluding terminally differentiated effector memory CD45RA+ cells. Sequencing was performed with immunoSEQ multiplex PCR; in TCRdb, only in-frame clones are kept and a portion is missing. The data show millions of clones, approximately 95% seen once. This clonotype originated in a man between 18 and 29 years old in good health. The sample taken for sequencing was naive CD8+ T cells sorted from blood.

The CDR3 nucleotides read TGTGCCAGCGGCTACAGTGCCCACAATGAGCAGTTCTTC. It translates to CASGYSAHNEQFF. The V call is TRBV5-4, the J call TRBJ2-1; no clear D gene. CDR1 is SGHNT, CDR2 YYREEE, per germline (reference sequence). This CDR3 is built from 13 residues. The ends were cut back, 7 bases at V and 5 bases at J, with 13 bases in the middle.